A selection of T cell receptor beta chains follows, all from one sample in a study of cytomegalovirus exposure and HLA in healthy donors. Clones were sequenced by immunoSEQ multiplex PCR, and TCRdb holds only the in-frame ones, with some missing. The sample contains 55,000 or so clones, around four fifths of which appear only once. The sequenced sample consisted of PBMCs. The source of these receptors is a man under 40 in good health and CMV-seronegative. Each CDR3 is given with its conserved first and last residue. The D gene is left open where the match is weak. Clone size is stated in some rows and not others, as once, few, many or a class when expanded.

.	TRBV6-6	.	TRBJ2-1	CASSNTWYNEQFF	TGTGCCAGCAGCAACACGTGGTACAATGAGCAGTTCTTC
.	TRBV29-1	.	TRBJ2-3	CSVVLAVEDTQYF	TGCAGCGTTGTCTTGGCGGTGGAAGATACGCAGTATTTT
.	TRBV7-6	TRBD2	TRBJ2-2	CASSSREGDTGELFF	TGTGCCAGCAGCTCCCGGGAGGGGGATACCGGGGAGCTGTTTTTT
few	TRBV19	.	TRBJ1-1	CASFPTGGPTEAFF	TGTGCCAGTTTCCCCACGGGGGGGCCGACTGAAGCTTTCTTT
.	TRBV6-5	.	TRBJ2-1	CASTSPYSGDNEQFF	TGTGCCAGCACCTCTCCCTATTCAGGGGACAATGAGCAGTTCTTC
.	TRBV6-4	.	TRBJ1-4	CASSGLAGRNEKLFF	TGTGCCAGCAGTGGGCTCGCAGGGAGGAATGAAAAACTGTTTTTT
.	TRBV6-1	TRBD1	TRBJ2-7	CASRSGQGSYEQYF	TGTGCCAGCAGATCGGGACAGGGATCCTACGAGCAGTACTTC
.	TRBV4-3	.	TRBJ2-7	CASSQGVESYEQYF	TGCGCCAGCAGCCAAGGAGTCGAGTCCTACGAGCAGTACTTC
.	TRBV15	TRBD1	TRBJ2-1	CATSIGSMTGRGNEQFF	TGTGCCACCAGCATAGGGTCAATGACAGGGAGAGGCAATGAGCAGTTCTTC
.	TRBV9	.	TRBJ2-5	CASSVVAGNQETQYF	TGTGCCAGCAGCGTAGTGGCGGGGAACCAAGAGACCCAGTACTTC
.	TRBV25-1	TRBD1	TRBJ1-3	CASSEGTGGRNTIYF	TGTGCCAGCAGTGAGGGGACAGGGGGAAGGAACACCATATATTTT
.	TRBV7-8	TRBD1	TRBJ2-7	CASSLGRGIGQGLAYEQYF	TGTGCCAGCAGCTTAGGAAGGGGAATCGGACAGGGGCTTGCCTACGAGCAGTACTTC
.	TRBV2	.	TRBJ2-3	CASQSRDFLDTQYF	TGTGCCAGCCAATCGAGGGATTTTTTAGATACGCAGTATTTT
.	TRBV10-1	TRBD2	TRBJ2-1	CASSESASGHYNEQFF	TGCGCCAGCAGTGAGTCGGCTAGCGGTCACTACAATGAGCAGTTCTTC
few	TRBV10-3	.	TRBJ2-1	CAIQASGGRLNEQFF	TGTGCCATCCAGGCGTCCGGGGGGCGGTTAAATGAGCAGTTCTTC
.	TRBV25-1	TRBD1	TRBJ2-4	CASSRSTGVNIQYF	TGTGCCAGCAGTAGATCGACAGGGGTAAACATTCAGTACTTC
.	TRBV6-6	.	TRBJ1-2	CASSRGGAENYGYTF	TGTGCCAGCAGCAGGGGCGGTGCCGAAAACTATGGCTACACCTTC